Below, 27 T cell receptor beta chains from the same sample are listed, as sequenced in a study of cytomegalovirus exposure and HLA in healthy donors. Primers for the PCR totalled 60 Vbeta and 13 Jbeta. TCRdb's copy holds only in-frame clones and misses some; the assay was immunoSEQ multiplex PCR. The repertoire table contains 96,000 or so clones. Sequencing was carried out using PBMCs. The receptors derive from a girl aged 10 to 17 in good health and CMV-seropositive.

The CDR3 protein is CASSASGGYEQYF. CDR3 DNA: TGTGCCAGCTCAGCCTCAGGGGGGTACGAGCAGTACTTC. The chain employs TRBV18 and TRBJ2-7, with D maybe TRBD1 (7 bases). The germline V gene encodes CDR1 KGHSH and CDR2 LQKENI. There are 13 residues in the CDR3. Trimming took 5 bases from V and 4 from J, leaving 12 bases between them. The full variable domain, rest sourced from reference TRBV18 and TRBJ2-7, is NAGVMQNPRHLVRRRGQEARLRCSPMKGHSHVYWYRQLPEEGLKFMVYLQKENIIDESGMPKERFSAEFPKEGPSILRIQQVVRGDSAAYFCASSASGGYEQYFGPGTRLTVT.

The chain links TRBV12-5 to TRBJ2-1; D gene ambiguous. The CDR3 runs to 12 residues. V was pared by 2 bases and J by 12 bases, with 11 bases between. The germline gives CDR1 LGHNT, CDR2 FRNRAP. CDR3 region: CASGLMRESQFF. CDR3 bases: TGTGCTAGTGGTTTGATGCGAGAATCGCAGTTCTTC.

The chain joins TRBV29-1 to TRBJ2-1; 9 bases line up with TRBD2. V lost 3 bases, J lost 5 bases, and 11 bases stayed unmatched. The CDR3 consists of 16 residues. From germline, CDR1 is SQVTM and CDR2 ANQGSEA. The CDR3 sequence is CSVEWAERGADNEQFF. CDR3 coding DNA: TGCAGCGTTGAGTGGGCGGAGCGGGGGGCCGACAATGAGCAGTTCTTC.

The genes are TRBV15 and TRBJ1-2; a possible D gene is TRBD1 (5 bases). With 0 bases removed from V and 7 bases from J, the gap between germline ends came to 6 bases. CDR3 length: 12 amino acids. Per the germline V gene, CDR1 is LNHNV and CDR2 is YYDKDF (reference sequence). CDR3 bases: TGTGCCACCAGCAGAGACGGGGGTGGCTACACCTTC. Encoded protein: CATSRDGGGYTF.

The chain is built from TRBV28 and TRBJ2-7; 7 nucleotides line up with TRBD1. The CDR3 has 15 amino acids. Germline-derived CDR1 and CDR2 are MDHEN and SYDVKM. The V gene end was trimmed by 6 bases and the J gene end by 0 bases; junction bases not matched to a gene: 8. CDR3 sequence reads: CASSSDRVSSYEQYV. In nucleotides, the CDR3 is TGTGCCAGCAGCTCCGACAGGGTGAGCTCCTACGAGCAGTACGTC.

J is TRBJ1-6 and V is TRBV4-2; no clear D. The CDR3 contains 16 residues. Trimming shortened V by 0 bases and J by 9 bases, and 15 bases separated the two germline ends. Per germline, CDR1 LGHNA and CDR2 YNFKEQ. The CDR3 protein is CASSQDPGRGISPLHF. As DNA, the CDR3 is TGTGCCAGCAGCCAAGATCCCGGACGGGGTATTTCACCCCTCCACTTT.

The chain carries TRBV11-2 and TRBJ2-7, with D tentatively TRBD1 (5 bases). The germline gives CDR1 SGHAT, CDR2 FQNNGV. CDR3 size: 15 residues. V shed 1 base and J shed 6 bases, with 16 bases lying between them. CDR3 DNA: TGTGCCAGCAGCTTAGGCCAGGGTCAGGTCGGCGAGCAGTACTTC. It encodes CASSLGQGQVGEQYF.

The V and J genes are TRBV7-2 and TRBJ2-2; 7 bases line up with TRBD1. CDR3 size: 15 residues. Germline-derived CDR1 and CDR2 are SGHTA and FQGNSA. The V and J ends lost 5 bases and 4 bases, in that order; junction bases with no gene match: 7. CDR3 amino acids: CASSDKGQPTGELFF. CDR3 nucleotides: TGTGCCAGCAGCGACAAGGGACAGCCCACCGGGGAGCTGTTTTTT.

The rearrangement joins TRBV4-3 to TRBJ2-7; TRBD1 might be the D (5 bases). V was pared by 0 bases and J by 3 bases, with 15 bases between. The CDR3 consists of 16 residues. The V gene's germline CDR1 is LGHNA and CDR2 YSLEER. CDR3 in DNA: TGCGCCAGCAGCCAAGATAGCCAGGGTTACGTCTACGAGCAGTACTTC. This encodes CASSQDSQGYVYEQYF.

The rearrangement uses TRBV4-3 and TRBJ1-2; 8 bases align to TRBD1. The CDR3 loop spans 14 amino acids. Germline V lookup: CDR1 LGHNA, CDR2 YSLEER. V shed 1 base, J shed 5 bases, and the junction held 3 bases outside the gene matches. The CDR3 spells CASSQGTGGYGYTF. CDR3 DNA sequence: TGCGCCAGCAGCCAAGGCACAGGGGGTTATGGCTACACCTTC.

This chain links TRBV7-8 with TRBJ1-1, with a weak D call TRBD1 (5 bases). Germline V CDR1 and CDR2: SGHVS, FQNEAQ. The V gene lost 3 bases and the J gene lost 2 bases, with 10 bases spanning the gap. The CDR3 length is 14 residues. This CDR3 reads CASSFDRINTEAFF. The CDR3 nucleotides are TGTGCCAGCAGCTTTGACAGAATTAACACTGAAGCTTTCTTT.

Worth noting for this clone: Mismatch with germline at one junction end may stem from a read error. Additional DNA sequences in this sample encode the identical CDR3. V and J are TRBV18 and TRBJ1-6; no clear D gene. The CDR3 runs to 17 residues. The germline CDR1 and CDR2 sequences are KGHSH and LQKENI. Written as DNA, the CDR3 is TGTGCCAGCTCACGAATCGGCCGAGGGCAACTAAATTCACCCCTACACTTT. Translation gives CASSRIGRGQLNSPLHF.

This chain connects TRBV7-9 to TRBJ1-4; 8 bases are shared with TRBD1. Germline trimming cut 5 bases from V and 5 bases from J; bases unmatched to any gene: 10. CDR1 and CDR2 from the germline V gene are SEHNR and FQNEAQ (reference sequence). This CDR3 is built from 16 residues. The CDR3 is CASSNGQGLTNEKLFF. CDR3 sequence (DNA): TGTGCCAGCAGCAATGGACAGGGACTAACGAATGAAAAACTGTTTTTT.

The rearrangement links TRBV6-6 to TRBJ1-5, with TRBD1 as a possible D gene (5 bases). This CDR3 is 15 amino acids long. From germline, CDR1 is MNHNY and CDR2 SVGAGI (reference sequence). V was pared by 4 bases and J by 0 bases, with 10 bases between. CDR3 nucleotides: TGTGCCAGCAGTTTTGGGGCCTATAGCAATCAGCCCCAGCATTTT. This encodes CASSFGAYSNQPQHF.

J is TRBJ1-5 and V is TRBV9; 8 nucleotides agree with TRBD1. Germline CDR1 reads SGDLS; CDR2 reads YYNGEE. The CDR3 is 16 residues long. After removal of 3 bases from V and 1 base from J, the junction contained 6 bases not matched to a gene. The CDR3 nucleotides read TGTGCCAGCAGCGCGACAGGGGAGGGAAGCAATCAGCCCCAGCATTTT. Protein: CASSATGEGSNQPQHF.

The rearrangement joins TRBV25-1 to TRBJ2-2, with no clear D. The CDR3 length is 14 residues. V was clipped by 5 bases and J by 2 bases, with 9 bases between them. Germline CDR1 and CDR2: MGHDK and SYGVNS. CDR3 DNA sequence: TGTGCCAGCAGTCCCACTATAAACACCGGGGAGCTGTTTTTT. Protein: CASSPTINTGELFF.

The chain carries TRBV6-5 and TRBJ2-7; a weak D match, TRBD1 (7 bases). V shed 2 bases and J shed 3 bases, with 11 bases lying between them. CDR1 is MNHEY and CDR2 is SVGAGI in the germline V gene. This CDR3 comprises 14 residues. The CDR3, as DNA: TGTGCCAGCAGTTACGGGCAGGGGGGCTACGAGCAGTACGTC. Its protein is CASSYGQGGYEQYV.

The chain has TRBV29-1 and TRBJ1-1; D uncertain. The germline V gene has CDR1 SQVTM and CDR2 ANQGSEA. The CDR3 loop spans 11 amino acids. V lost 7 bases and J 5 bases, leaving 11 bases between the germline ends. The CDR3 sequence: CSAYGGTEAFF. The CDR3 bases are TGCAGCGCCTACGGAGGAACTGAAGCTTTCTTT.

This chain uses TRBV6-1 with TRBJ2-3; D unclear. The CDR3 totals 15 residues. Germline V gene data show CDR1 as MNHNS and CDR2 as SASEGT. With 6 bases removed from V and 1 base from J, the gap between germline ends came to 14 bases. CDR3 region: CASSPTLGRTDTQYF. In nucleotides, the CDR3 is TGTGCCAGCAGCCCCACGCTAGGCCGCACAGATACGCAGTATTTT.

V and J are TRBV2 and TRBJ2-7, with TRBD1 as a possible D gene (6 bases). This CDR3 contains 12 residues. In germline, CDR1 is SNHLY, CDR2 FYNNEI. Trimming removed 10 bases at V and 5 bases at J, with 15 bases between. The chain's CDR3 is CATWTDPNEQYF. In DNA form, the CDR3 reads TGTGCCACCTGGACAGATCCCAACGAGCAGTACTTC.

The chain has TRBV6-1 and TRBJ2-1; 12 nucleotides align to TRBD2. Germline CDR1 MNHNS, CDR2 SASEGT. This CDR3 region has 18 residues. J gave up 6 bases and V 4 bases, and 13 bases lay outside the gene matches. The CDR3 DNA is TGTGCCAGCAGTGCGGGGCCTAGCGGGGGGGTTCACCTCAATGAGCAGTTCTTC. Translated: CASSAGPSGGVHLNEQFF.

The CDR3 sequence is CASSLGGGESKNIQYF. The CDR3 region has the DNA TGTGCCAGCAGCTTAGGAGGGGGCGAGTCCAAAAACATTCAGTACTTC. The chain recombines TRBV11-1 with TRBJ2-4; 7 bases map to TRBD1. The CDR3 spans 16 residues. The ends lost 1 base at V and 2 bases at J; junction bases unmatched: 5. Germline CDR1 is SGHAT and CDR2 is FQDESV (reference sequence).

Regarding this clone: One end of the junction is discordant with germline, which a read error may explain. The CDR3 reads CASSPQMGALDTQYF. The CDR3 DNA is TGTGCTAGCAGCCCCCAAATGGGAGCGTTAGATACGCAGTATTTT. The V and J genes are TRBV7-7 and TRBJ2-3, with D possibly TRBD2 on 5 matching bases. This CDR3 contains 15 residues. Germline CDR1 and CDR2: SSHAT and FNYEAQ (reference sequence).

V and J are TRBV7-9 and TRBJ2-1, with 13 bases that match TRBD2. V was clipped by 4 bases and J by 6 bases; unmatched bases: 0. CDR3 length: 14 amino acids. Per the germline V gene, CDR1 is SEHNR and CDR2 is FQNEAQ (reference sequence). This CDR3 is CASSWTSGGNEQFF. The CDR3 coding sequence is TGTGCCAGCAGCTGGACTAGCGGGGGCAATGAGCAGTTCTTC.

The chain is built from TRBV18 and TRBJ2-1; 9 bases agree with TRBD1. Germline lookup yields CDR1 KGHSH and CDR2 LQKENI. V gave up 5 bases and J gave up 4 bases; unmatched junction bases: 0. The CDR3 has 13 amino acids. For the CDR3, the DNA is TGTGCCAGCTCAGGACAGGGGTACAATGAGCAGTTCTTC. As protein: CASSGQGYNEQFF.

This chain connects TRBV7-9 to TRBJ2-1; D is possibly TRBD2 (5 bases). The V gene lost 4 bases and the J gene lost 1 base, with 8 bases spanning the gap. CDR1 and CDR2 (germline): SEHNR, FQNEAQ (reference sequence). The CDR3 has 14 amino acids. CDR3 nucleotides: TGTGCCAGCAGCTGGCGGACTTCCTACAATGAGCAGTTCTTC. Translation gives CASSWRTSYNEQFF. Full variable domain (missing parts from reference TRBV7-9 and TRBJ2-1): DTGVSQNPRHKITKRGQNVTFRCDPISEHNRLYWYRQTLGQGPEFLTYFQNEAQLEKSRLLSDRFSAERPKGSFSTLEIQRTEQGDSAMYLCASSWRTSYNEQFFGPGTRLTVL.

The chain joins TRBV15 to TRBJ2-1; 10 bases align to TRBD2. CDR3 length: 16 residues. Germline-derived CDR1 and CDR2 are LNHNV and YYDKDF (reference sequence). With V trimmed by 5 bases and J by 11 bases, 15 bases remained unmatched. The CDR3 DNA sequence: TGTGCCACCAGCGACGATAGCGGGGGGCACCGGGCCAAGCAGTTCTTC. Protein product: CATSDDSGGHRAKQFF.